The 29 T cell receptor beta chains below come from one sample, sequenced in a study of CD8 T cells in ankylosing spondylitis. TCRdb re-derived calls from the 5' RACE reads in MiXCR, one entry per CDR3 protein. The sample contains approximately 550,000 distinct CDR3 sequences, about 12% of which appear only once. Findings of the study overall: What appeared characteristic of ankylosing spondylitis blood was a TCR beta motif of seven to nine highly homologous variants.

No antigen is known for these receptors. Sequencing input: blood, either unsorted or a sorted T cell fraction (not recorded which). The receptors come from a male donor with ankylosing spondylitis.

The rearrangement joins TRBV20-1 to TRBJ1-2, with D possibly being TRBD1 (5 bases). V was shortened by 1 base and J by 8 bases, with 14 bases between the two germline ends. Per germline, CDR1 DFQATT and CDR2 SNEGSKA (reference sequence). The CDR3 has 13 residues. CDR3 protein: CSARVGAGRGYTF. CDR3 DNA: TGCAGTGCTAGAGTCGGGGCCGGAAGAGGCTACACCTTC.

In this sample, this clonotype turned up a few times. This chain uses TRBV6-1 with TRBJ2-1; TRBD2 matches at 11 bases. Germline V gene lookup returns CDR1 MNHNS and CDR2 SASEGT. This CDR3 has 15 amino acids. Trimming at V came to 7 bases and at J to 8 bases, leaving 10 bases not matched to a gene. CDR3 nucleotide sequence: TGTGCCAGCACCCTGACTAGCGGGACCTATTATGAGCAGTTCTTC. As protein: CASTLTSGTYYEQFF.

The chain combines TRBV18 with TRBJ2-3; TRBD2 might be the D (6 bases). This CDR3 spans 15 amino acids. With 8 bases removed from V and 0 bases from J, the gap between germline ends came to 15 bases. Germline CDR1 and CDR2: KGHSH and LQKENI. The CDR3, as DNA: TGTGCCAGCGACCGCGGGACCCCTAGCACAGATACGCAGTATTTT. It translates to CASDRGTPSTDTQYF.

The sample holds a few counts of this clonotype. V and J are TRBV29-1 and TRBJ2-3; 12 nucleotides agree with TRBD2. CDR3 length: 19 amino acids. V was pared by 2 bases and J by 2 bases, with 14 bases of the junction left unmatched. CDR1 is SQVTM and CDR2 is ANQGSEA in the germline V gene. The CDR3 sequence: CSVEIVGLAGGIPTDTQYF. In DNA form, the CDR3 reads TGCAGCGTTGAAATCGTGGGGCTAGCGGGAGGGATTCCCACAGATACGCAGTATTTT.

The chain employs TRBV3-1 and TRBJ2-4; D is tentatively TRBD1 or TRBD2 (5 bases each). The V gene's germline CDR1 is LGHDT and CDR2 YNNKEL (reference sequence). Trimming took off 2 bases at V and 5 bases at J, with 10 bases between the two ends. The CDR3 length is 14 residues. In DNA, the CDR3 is TGTGCCAGCAGCCAACGCTTGGGGGAAAACATTCAGTACTTC. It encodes CASSQRLGENIQYF.

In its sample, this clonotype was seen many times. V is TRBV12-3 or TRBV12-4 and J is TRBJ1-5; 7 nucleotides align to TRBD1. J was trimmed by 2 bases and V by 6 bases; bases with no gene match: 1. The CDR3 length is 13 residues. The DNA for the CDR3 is TGTGCCAGCAGGGGGACAGGCAATCAGCCCCAGCATTTT. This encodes CASRGTGNQPQHF.

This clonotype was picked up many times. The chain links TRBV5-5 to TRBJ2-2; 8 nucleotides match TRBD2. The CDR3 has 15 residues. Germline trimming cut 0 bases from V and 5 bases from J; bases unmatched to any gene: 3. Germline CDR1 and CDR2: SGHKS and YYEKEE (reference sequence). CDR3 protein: CASSLDGRDTGELFF. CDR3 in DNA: TGTGCCAGCAGCTTGGACGGGAGGGATACCGGGGAGCTGTTTTTT. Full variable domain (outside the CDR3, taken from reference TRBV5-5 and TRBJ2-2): DAGVTQSPTHLIKTRGQQVTLRCSPISGHKSVSWYQQVLGQGPQFIFQYYEKEERGRGNFPDRFSARQFPNYSSELNVNALLLGDSALYLCASSLDGRDTGELFFGEGSRLTVL.

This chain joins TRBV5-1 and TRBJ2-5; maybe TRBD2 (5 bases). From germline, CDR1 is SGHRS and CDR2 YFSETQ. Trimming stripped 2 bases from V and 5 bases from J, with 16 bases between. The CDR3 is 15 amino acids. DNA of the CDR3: TGCGCCAGCAGCTTTGGAGGTGGACTGCGGGAGACCCAGTACTTC. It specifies CASSFGGGLRETQYF.

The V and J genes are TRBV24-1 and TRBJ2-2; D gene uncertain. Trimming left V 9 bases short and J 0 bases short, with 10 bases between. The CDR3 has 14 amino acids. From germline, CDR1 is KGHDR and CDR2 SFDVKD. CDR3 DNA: TGTGCCACCTGTGCAGCCACGAACACCGGGGAGCTGTTTTTT. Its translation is CATCAATNTGELFF.

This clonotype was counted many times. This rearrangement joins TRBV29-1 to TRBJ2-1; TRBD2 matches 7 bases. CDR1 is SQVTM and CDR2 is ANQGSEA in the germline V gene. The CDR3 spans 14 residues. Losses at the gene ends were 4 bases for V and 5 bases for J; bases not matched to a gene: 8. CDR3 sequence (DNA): TGCAGCGTTGGAGGAGCTAGCGGAGACAATGAGCAGTTCTTC. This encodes CSVGGASGDNEQFF.

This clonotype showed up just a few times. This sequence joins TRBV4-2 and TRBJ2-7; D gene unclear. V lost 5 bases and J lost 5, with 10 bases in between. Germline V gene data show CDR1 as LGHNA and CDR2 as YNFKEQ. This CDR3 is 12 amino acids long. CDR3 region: CASSIEGDEQYF. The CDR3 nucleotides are TGTGCCAGCAGCATTGAAGGCGACGAGCAGTACTTC.

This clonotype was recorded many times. This CDR3 is CASSPQGGRWTEAFF. The CDR3 coding sequence is TGTGCCAGCAGTCCACAGGGGGGCAGATGGACTGAAGCTTTCTTT. The J gene is TRBJ1-1, the V gene TRBV5-6; TRBD1 matches 8 bases. Trimming at V came to 5 bases and at J to 5 bases, leaving 11 bases not matched to a gene. The CDR3 covers 15 residues. Germline assignment: CDR1 SGHDT and CDR2 YYEEEE.

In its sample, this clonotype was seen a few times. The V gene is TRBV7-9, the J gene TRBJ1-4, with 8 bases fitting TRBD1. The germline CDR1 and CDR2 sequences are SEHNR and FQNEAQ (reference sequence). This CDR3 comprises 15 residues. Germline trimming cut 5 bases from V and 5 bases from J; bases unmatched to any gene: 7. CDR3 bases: TGTGCCAGCAGCCCCACCGGGACAGGCAATGAAAAACTGTTTTTT. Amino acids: CASSPTGTGNEKLFF.

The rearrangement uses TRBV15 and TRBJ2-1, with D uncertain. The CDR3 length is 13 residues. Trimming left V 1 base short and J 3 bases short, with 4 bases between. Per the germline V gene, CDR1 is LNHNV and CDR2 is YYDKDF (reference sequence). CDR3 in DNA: TGTGCCACCAGCAGAGTAGTCTACAATGAGCAGTTCTTC. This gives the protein CATSRVVYNEQFF.

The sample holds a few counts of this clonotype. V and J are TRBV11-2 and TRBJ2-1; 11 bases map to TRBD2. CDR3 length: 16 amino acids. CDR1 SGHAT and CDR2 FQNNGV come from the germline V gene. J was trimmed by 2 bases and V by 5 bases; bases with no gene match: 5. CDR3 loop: CASSILAGGAYNEQFF. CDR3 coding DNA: TGTGCCAGCAGCATCTTAGCGGGAGGGGCCTACAATGAGCAGTTCTTC.

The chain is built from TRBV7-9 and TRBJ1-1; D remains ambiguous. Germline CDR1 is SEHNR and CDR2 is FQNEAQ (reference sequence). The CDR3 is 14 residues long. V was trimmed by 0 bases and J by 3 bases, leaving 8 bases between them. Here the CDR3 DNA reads TGTGCCAGCAGCTTAGCCCCCTGGGACACTGAAGCTTTCTTT. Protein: CASSLAPWDTEAFF.

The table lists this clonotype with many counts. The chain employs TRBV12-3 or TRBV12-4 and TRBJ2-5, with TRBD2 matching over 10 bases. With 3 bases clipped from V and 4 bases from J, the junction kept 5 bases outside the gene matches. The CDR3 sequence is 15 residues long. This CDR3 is CASSFSVAGGETQYF. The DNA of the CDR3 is TGTGCCAGCAGTTTTTCTGTAGCGGGAGGAGAGACCCAGTACTTC.

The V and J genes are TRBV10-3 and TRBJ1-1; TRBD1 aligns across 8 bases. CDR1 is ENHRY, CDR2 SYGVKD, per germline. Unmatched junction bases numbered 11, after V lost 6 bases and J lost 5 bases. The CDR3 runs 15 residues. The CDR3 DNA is TGTGCCATCAGCGCCTGGGGGCAGGGGGCGACTGAAGCTTTCTTT. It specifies CAISAWGQGATEAFF.

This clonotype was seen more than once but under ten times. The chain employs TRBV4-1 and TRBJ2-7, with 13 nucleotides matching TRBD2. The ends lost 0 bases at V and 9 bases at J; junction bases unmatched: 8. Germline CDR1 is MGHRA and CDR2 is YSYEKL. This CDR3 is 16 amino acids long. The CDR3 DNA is TGCGCCAGCAGCCAAGATCCCACTAGCGGGAGGGCCGGGCAGTACTTC. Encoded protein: CASSQDPTSGRAGQYF.

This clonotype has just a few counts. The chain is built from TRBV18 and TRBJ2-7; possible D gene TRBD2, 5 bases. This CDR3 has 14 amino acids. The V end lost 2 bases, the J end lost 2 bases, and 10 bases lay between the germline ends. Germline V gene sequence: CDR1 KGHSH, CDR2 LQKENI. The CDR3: CASSPGGQPYEQYF. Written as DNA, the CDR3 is TGTGCCAGCTCACCAGGAGGTCAGCCCTACGAGCAGTACTTC.

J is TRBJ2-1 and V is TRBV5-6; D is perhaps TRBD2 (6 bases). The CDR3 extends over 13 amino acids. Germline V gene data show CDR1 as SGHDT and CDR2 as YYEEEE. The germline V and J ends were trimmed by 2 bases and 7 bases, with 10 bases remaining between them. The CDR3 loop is CASSFGTLNEQFF. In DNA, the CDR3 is TGTGCCAGCAGCTTCGGGACTCTGAATGAGCAGTTCTTC.

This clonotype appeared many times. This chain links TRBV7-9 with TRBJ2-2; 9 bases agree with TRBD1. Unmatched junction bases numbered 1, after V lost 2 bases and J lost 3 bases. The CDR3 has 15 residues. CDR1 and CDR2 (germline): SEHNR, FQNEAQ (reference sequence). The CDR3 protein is CASSLRTGDTGELFF. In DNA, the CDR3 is TGTGCCAGCAGCTTAAGGACAGGGGACACCGGGGAGCTGTTTTTT.

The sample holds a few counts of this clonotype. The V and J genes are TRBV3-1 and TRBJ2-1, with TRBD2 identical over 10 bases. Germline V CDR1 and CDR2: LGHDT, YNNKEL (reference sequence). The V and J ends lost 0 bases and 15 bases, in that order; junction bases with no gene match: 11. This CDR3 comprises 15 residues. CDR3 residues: CASSQESTSGKKVFF. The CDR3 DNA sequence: TGTGCCAGCAGCCAAGAGAGTACTAGCGGGAAAAAGGTGTTCTTC.

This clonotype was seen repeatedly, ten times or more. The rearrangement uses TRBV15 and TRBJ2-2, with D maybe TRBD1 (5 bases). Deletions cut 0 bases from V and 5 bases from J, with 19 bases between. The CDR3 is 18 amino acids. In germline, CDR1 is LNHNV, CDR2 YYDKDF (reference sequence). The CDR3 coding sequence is TGTGCCACCAGCAGAGATAGGGGCAGGCTGAAGGAAACCGGGGAGCTGTTTTTT. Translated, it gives CATSRDRGRLKETGELFF.

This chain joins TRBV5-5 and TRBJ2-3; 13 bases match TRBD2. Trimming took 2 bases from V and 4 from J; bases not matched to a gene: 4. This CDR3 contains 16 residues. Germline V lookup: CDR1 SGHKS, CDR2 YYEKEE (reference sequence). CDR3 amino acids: CASSFGTSGMADTQYF. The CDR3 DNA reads TGTGCCAGCAGCTTTGGGACTAGCGGGATGGCAGATACGCAGTATTTT.

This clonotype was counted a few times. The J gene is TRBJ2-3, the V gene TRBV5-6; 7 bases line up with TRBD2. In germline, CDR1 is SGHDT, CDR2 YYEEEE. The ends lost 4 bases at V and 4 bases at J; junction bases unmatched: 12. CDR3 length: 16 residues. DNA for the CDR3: TGTGCCAGCAGCATAATGGGGGGGGAGCGCCCAGATACGCAGTATTTT. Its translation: CASSIMGGERPDTQYF.

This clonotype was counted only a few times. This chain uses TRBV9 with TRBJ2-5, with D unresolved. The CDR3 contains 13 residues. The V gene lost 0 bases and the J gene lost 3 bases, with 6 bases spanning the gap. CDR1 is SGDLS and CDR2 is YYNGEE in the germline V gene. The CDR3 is CASSVGPEETQYF. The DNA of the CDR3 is TGTGCCAGCAGCGTAGGGCCAGAAGAGACCCAGTACTTC.

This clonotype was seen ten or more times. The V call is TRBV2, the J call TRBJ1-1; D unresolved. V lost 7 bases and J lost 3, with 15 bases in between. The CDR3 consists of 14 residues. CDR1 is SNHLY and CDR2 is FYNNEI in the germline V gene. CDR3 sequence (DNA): TGTGCCAGCACCGGCATAAGAAGTTACACTGAAGCTTTCTTT. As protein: CASTGIRSYTEAFF.

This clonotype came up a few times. The CDR3, as DNA: TGTGCCAGCAGCCCCAAACTAGCGGGGAAATACAATGAGCAGTTCTTC. This translates into CASSPKLAGKYNEQFF. The chain carries TRBV7-8 and TRBJ2-1; 10 bases line up with TRBD2. Trimming took 5 bases from V and 4 from J; bases not matched to a gene: 8. Germline V lookup: CDR1 SGHVS, CDR2 FQNEAQ. The CDR3 contains 16 residues.